The rows below give T cell receptor beta chains drawn from one sample of a study of blood T cells in healthy people across ages. TCRdb re-derived calls from the 5' RACE reads in MiXCR, one entry per CDR3 protein. Of about 650,000 distinct CDR3 sequences listed, approximately 52% are singletons. The sequencing sample was made of blood. The receptors shown here come from a woman at least 80 years old in good health. The CDR3 runs from the conserved cysteine through the conserved F or W. A D gene is named only where the DNA matches it firmly. Size tells how often a clone was seen (once, few, many) or the class of an expanded clone, and some rows leave it out.

v_call: TRBV6-1; clone_size: .; j_call: TRBJ2-3; d_call: TRBD2; cdr3_aa: CASPKGGSGVTDTQYF; cdr3_nt: TGTGCCAGCCCCAAGGGCGGAAGCGGGGTCACAGATACGCAGTATTTT
v_call: TRBV2; clone_size: .; j_call: TRBJ2-6; d_call: .; cdr3_aa: CAGSRDGANVLTF; cdr3_nt: TGTGCCGGAAGCAGGGATGGGGCCAACGTCCTGACTTTC
v_call: TRBV20-1; clone_size: .; j_call: TRBJ2-2; d_call: .; cdr3_aa: CSAAQPGAGTGELFF; cdr3_nt: TGCAGTGCCGCTCAGCCGGGCGCGGGCACCGGGGAGCTGTTTTTT
v_call: TRBV4-1; clone_size: many; j_call: TRBJ1-2; d_call: .; cdr3_aa: CASSQAGTNYGYTF; cdr3_nt: TGCGCCAGCAGCCAAGCAGGGACCAACTATGGCTACACCTTC
v_call: TRBV20-1; clone_size: few; j_call: TRBJ2-5; d_call: TRBD1; cdr3_aa: CSARDLTGDSGEQYF; cdr3_nt: TGCAGTGCTAGAGATCTGACAGGGGATTCTGGGGAGCAGTACTTC
v_call: TRBV2; clone_size: few; j_call: TRBJ2-1; d_call: TRBD1; cdr3_aa: CASRVGGAGNEQFF; cdr3_nt: TGTGCCAGCAGAGTAGGGGGCGCAGGTAATGAGCAGTTCTTC
v_call: TRBV20-1; clone_size: many; j_call: TRBJ2-5; d_call: .; cdr3_aa: CSARKGSGQETQYF; cdr3_nt: TGCAGTGCTAGAAAGGGGAGCGGCCAAGAGACCCAGTACTTC
v_call: TRBV5-8; clone_size: .; j_call: TRBJ1-1; d_call: .; cdr3_aa: CACGVTEAFF; cdr3_nt: TGTGCCTGCGGGGTCACTGAAGCTTTCTTT
v_call: TRBV18; clone_size: .; j_call: TRBJ1-1; d_call: .; cdr3_aa: CASSEQANTETFF; cdr3_nt: TGTGCCAGCTCAGAACAAGCTAACACTGAAACTTTCTTT
v_call: TRBV5-1; clone_size: .; j_call: TRBJ2-3; d_call: TRBD2; cdr3_aa: CASSLMRGGGTDTQYF; cdr3_nt: TGCGCCAGCAGCTTGATGCGGGGGGGAGGCACAGATACGCAGTATTTT
v_call: TRBV3-1; clone_size: .; j_call: TRBJ2-7; d_call: .; cdr3_aa: CASSPPGLPTYEQYF; cdr3_nt: TGTGCCAGCAGCCCCCCAGGGTTGCCCACCTACGAGCAGTACTTC
v_call: TRBV5-1; clone_size: few; j_call: TRBJ2-1; d_call: .; cdr3_aa: CASSLGWGIPNVQFF; cdr3_nt: TGCGCCAGCAGCTTGGGGTGGGGCATCCCCAACGTGCAGTTCTTC
v_call: TRBV20-1; clone_size: .; j_call: TRBJ2-1; d_call: .; cdr3_aa: CSARAEGRGYDEQFF; cdr3_nt: TGCAGTGCTAGGGCCGAGGGCAGGGGTTACGATGAGCAGTTCTTC
v_call: TRBV6-5; clone_size: .; j_call: TRBJ2-1; d_call: .; cdr3_aa: CASSYGSSAFNEQFF; cdr3_nt: TGTGCCAGCAGTTACGGTTCTAGCGCGTTCAATGAGCAGTTCTTC
v_call: TRBV30; clone_size: few; j_call: TRBJ2-1; d_call: .; cdr3_aa: CAWTLGQSSYNEQFF; cdr3_nt: TGTGCCTGGACCCTCGGACAGAGCTCCTACAATGAGCAGTTCTTC
v_call: TRBV7-3; clone_size: few; j_call: TRBJ2-1; d_call: .; cdr3_aa: CASSLGPGFAEQFF; cdr3_nt: TGTGCCAGCAGCTTAGGGCCGGGTTTTGCTGAGCAGTTCTTC
v_call: TRBV11-2; clone_size: many; j_call: TRBJ2-1; d_call: .; cdr3_aa: CASSTRPGHDNEQFF; cdr3_nt: TGTGCCAGCAGCACACGTCCGGGACACGACAATGAGCAGTTCTTC
v_call: TRBV7-2; clone_size: .; j_call: TRBJ2-7; d_call: TRBD1; cdr3_aa: CASSLRGNRGYYEQYF; cdr3_nt: TGTGCCAGCAGCTTAAGGGGGAACAGGGGTTACTACGAGCAGTACTTC
v_call: TRBV27; clone_size: .; j_call: TRBJ1-4; d_call: TRBD1; cdr3_aa: CASSFDRATNEKLFF; cdr3_nt: TGTGCCAGCAGTTTTGACAGGGCAACTAATGAAAAACTGTTTTTT
v_call: TRBV27; clone_size: .; j_call: TRBJ2-7; d_call: TRBD1; cdr3_aa: CASSKPGGEQYF; cdr3_nt: TGTGCCAGCAGTAAGCCAGGGGGTGAGCAGTACTTC
v_call: TRBV7-2; clone_size: few; j_call: TRBJ1-5; d_call: TRBD1; cdr3_aa: CASSLAGTASNQPQHF; cdr3_nt: TGTGCCAGCAGCTTAGCTGGGACAGCAAGCAATCAGCCCCAGCATTTT
v_call: TRBV6-5; clone_size: .; j_call: TRBJ1-2; d_call: .; cdr3_aa: CASSRRGAKGYTF; cdr3_nt: TGTGCCAGCAGTCGGAGGGGGGCGAAAGGCTACACCTTC
v_call: TRBV6-6; clone_size: .; j_call: TRBJ2-7; d_call: .; cdr3_aa: CASTQGPYNEQYF; cdr3_nt: TGTGCCAGCACCCAAGGCCCCTACAATGAGCAGTACTTC
v_call: TRBV12-3/TRBV12-4; clone_size: few; j_call: TRBJ2-7; d_call: TRBD1; cdr3_aa: CASSSYRGDSYEQYF; cdr3_nt: TGTGCCAGCAGCTCATACCGAGGGGACAGCTACGAGCAGTACTTC
v_call: TRBV12-3/TRBV12-4; clone_size: .; j_call: TRBJ2-3; d_call: TRBD2; cdr3_aa: CTSSSQRGLTDTQYF; cdr3_nt: TGTACCAGCAGTTCCCAGCGGGGGCTCACAGATACGCAGTATTTT
v_call: TRBV20-1; clone_size: many; j_call: TRBJ2-3; d_call: .; cdr3_aa: CSATRGGDTDTQYF; cdr3_nt: TGCAGTGCTACGAGAGGGGGGGACACAGATACGCAGTATTTT
v_call: TRBV3-1; clone_size: few; j_call: TRBJ2-5; d_call: TRBD2; cdr3_aa: CASSQLTGGRRQYF; cdr3_nt: TGTGCCAGCAGCCAACTAACGGGCGGGAGGAGGCAGTACTTC
v_call: TRBV4-3; clone_size: .; j_call: TRBJ2-2; d_call: TRBD1; cdr3_aa: CASPYPGQGNTGELFF; cdr3_nt: TGCGCCAGCCCTTATCCCGGACAGGGGAACACCGGGGAGCTGTTTTTT
v_call: TRBV13; clone_size: .; j_call: TRBJ1-2; d_call: TRBD1; cdr3_aa: CASSRTGADYGYTF; cdr3_nt: TGTGCCAGCAGCCGAACAGGGGCGGACTATGGCTACACCTTC
v_call: TRBV6-1; clone_size: .; j_call: TRBJ2-1; d_call: TRBD2; cdr3_aa: CASSILSWTSGYNEQFF; cdr3_nt: TGTGCCAGCAGTATTCTGTCGTGGACTAGCGGGTACAATGAGCAGTTCTTC
v_call: TRBV3-1; clone_size: few; j_call: TRBJ2-7; d_call: TRBD1; cdr3_aa: CASSQAGGSYEQYF; cdr3_nt: TGTGCCAGCAGCCAGGCAGGGGGATCCTACGAGCAGTACTTC